The 28 T cell receptor beta chains in this list originate from one sample, sequenced in a study of T cell responses to AZD1222 COVID-19 vaccine. The table came from immunoSEQ multiplex PCR; TCRdb's copy has only in-frame clones and leaves some out. The data contain roughly 120,000 clones, around 89% of them singletons. The input for sequencing was peripheral blood, taken 28 days after the second AZD1222 dose. The receptors shown here come from an adult who received the AZD1222 COVID-19 vaccine.

The chain is built from TRBV11-3 and TRBJ2-5; D might be TRBD1 or TRBD2, each matching 6 bases. This CDR3 comprises 14 residues. Trimming took off 5 bases at V and 0 bases at J, with 10 bases between the two ends. The germline CDR1 and CDR2 sequences are SGHNT and YENEEA. Here the CDR3 DNA reads TGTGCCAGCAGCCGGGGGACAAACCAAGAGACCCAGTACTTC. Amino acids: CASSRGTNQETQYF.

The V and J genes are TRBV6-5 and TRBJ1-5; 10 positions agree with TRBD1. This CDR3 region has 14 residues. The V gene's germline CDR1 is MNHEY and CDR2 SVGAGI. V shed 6 bases, J shed 7 bases, and the junction held 6 bases outside the gene matches. CDR3 sequence: CASSPRTGGQPQHF. The CDR3 DNA reads TGTGCCAGCAGCCCAAGGACAGGGGGACAGCCCCAGCATTTT.

The chain employs TRBV12-3 or TRBV12-4 and TRBJ1-2; the D is unclear. With 4 bases removed from V and 4 bases from J, the gap between germline ends came to 4 bases. The CDR3 length is 11 residues. CDR3 DNA: TGTGCCAGCAGTTACAGCTATGGCTACACCTTC. This encodes CASSYSYGYTF.

The V call is TRBV27, the J call TRBJ2-6; 12 bases map to TRBD2. There are 17 residues in the CDR3. Germline V gene lookup returns CDR1 MNHEY and CDR2 SMNVEV (reference sequence). J gave up 1 base and V 5 bases, and 3 bases lay outside the gene matches. CDR3 loop: CASSTLAGGSGANVLTF. The CDR3 DNA follows: TGTGCCAGCAGTACACTAGCGGGGGGTTCTGGGGCCAACGTCCTGACTTTC.

This rearrangement joins TRBV19 to TRBJ2-1; D is possibly TRBD2 (6 bases). V gave up 5 bases and J gave up 2 bases, with 13 bases separating them. The CDR3 totals 15 residues. Germline V CDR1 and CDR2: LNHDA, SQIVND (reference sequence). Here the CDR3 reads CASSPLRLAYNEQFF. As DNA, the CDR3 is TGTGCCAGTAGTCCTCTTCGACTAGCCTACAATGAGCAGTTCTTC.

The rearrangement uses TRBV2 and TRBJ2-7; TRBD1 matches 7 bases. The CDR3 is 14 residues long. CDR1 SNHLY and CDR2 FYNNEI come from the germline V gene. Trimming cost V 2 bases and J 0 bases; bases outside gene matches: 1. The CDR3 bases are TGTGCCAGCAGTGAACAGGGGGACTCCTACGAGCAGTACTTC. Translating it yields CASSEQGDSYEQYF.

This clone occurred once. V and J are TRBV27 and TRBJ2-6; D may be TRBD1 (6 bases). CDR1 is MNHEY and CDR2 is SMNVEV in the germline V gene (reference sequence). V gave up 5 bases and J gave up 0 bases, with 11 bases separating them. This CDR3 region has 16 residues. The CDR3 region is CASSNTDSSGANVLTF. The CDR3 DNA is TGTGCCAGCAGTAACACGGACAGCTCTGGGGCCAACGTCCTGACTTTC.

The chain carries TRBV5-1 and TRBJ2-2; 13 nucleotides match TRBD2. The V gene's germline CDR1 is SGHRS and CDR2 YFSETQ. The CDR3 contains 17 residues. The V segment lost 4 bases and the J segment 7 bases; nucleotides outside the gene matches: 10. CDR3 coding DNA: TGCGCCAGCAGCCCCGCACTAGCGGGGGGGCGGGGCGGGGAGCTGTTTTTT. As protein: CASSPALAGGRGGELFF.

This chain connects TRBV9 to TRBJ1-1; perhaps TRBD1 as D (6 bases). V gave up 0 bases and J gave up 10 bases, with 13 bases separating them. Germline CDR1 and CDR2: SGDLS and YYNGEE. The CDR3 sequence is 13 residues long. The CDR3 protein is CASSVDLTGAAFF. The CDR3 nucleotides read TGTGCCAGCAGCGTAGATCTCACGGGGGCAGCTTTCTTT. Together with reference TRBV9 and TRBJ1-1, the CDR3 gives the full variable domain: DSGVTQTPKHLITATGQRVTLRCSPRSGDLSVYWYQQSLDQGLQFLIQYYNGEERAKGNILERFSAQQFPDLHSELNLSSLELGDSALYFCASSVDLTGAAFFGQGTRLTVV.

This sequence joins TRBV4-1 and TRBJ2-7; 7 bases map to TRBD1. The V gene's germline CDR1 is MGHRA and CDR2 YSYEKL. V trimming: 1 base; J trimming: 2 bases; junction bases outside the gene matches: 8. The CDR3 spans 16 residues. This chain's CDR3 is CASSQVHGQVAYEQYF. The CDR3, as DNA: TGCGCCAGCAGCCAAGTCCACGGACAGGTTGCCTACGAGCAGTACTTC.

The chain is built from TRBV5-1 and TRBJ2-2, with D perhaps matching TRBD1 or TRBD2 (6 bases each). Per the germline V gene, CDR1 is SGHRS and CDR2 is YFSETQ. Trimming shortened V by 4 bases and J by 1 base, and 14 bases separated the two germline ends. This CDR3 is 16 amino acids long. The CDR3 protein is CASSLDGGRNTGELFF. DNA for the CDR3: TGCGCCAGCAGCCTGGATGGGGGGCGGAACACCGGGGAGCTGTTTTTT.

The rearrangement links TRBV5-8 to TRBJ1-3, with D unclear. Germline values: CDR1 SGHTS, CDR2 YDEGEE. Trimming left V 0 bases short and J 4 bases short, with 8 bases between. The length of the CDR3 is 14 residues. CDR3 coding DNA: TGTGCCAGCAGCTTGGCGGGGTCCGGAAACACCATATATTTT. This gives the protein CASSLAGSGNTIYF.

This clone has just one count. Here the CDR3 DNA reads TGTGCCAGCTCACCCCGGACAGGGACGGAGGGCTACACCTTC. Protein: CASSPRTGTEGYTF. This chain connects TRBV18 to TRBJ1-2, with 8 positions matching TRBD1. The V segment lost 3 bases and the J segment 8 bases; nucleotides outside the gene matches: 8. Per germline, CDR1 KGHSH and CDR2 LQKENI. The CDR3 runs 14 residues.

The chain joins TRBV29-1 to TRBJ2-5, with a tentative D call TRBD1 (5 bases). The CDR3 is 11 amino acids. Germline V gives CDR1 SQVTM, CDR2 ANQGSEA. The V end lost 7 bases, the J end lost 5 bases, and 11 bases lay between the germline ends. CDR3 bases: TGCAGCGGTAGGGGTCGGGAGACCCAGTACTTC. Its translation: CSGRGRETQYF.

This clone was recorded a few times. The rearrangement joins TRBV5-1 to TRBJ1-2; 10 bases align to TRBD1. V gave up 1 base and J gave up 6 bases; unmatched junction bases: 15. Germline V gives CDR1 SGHRS, CDR2 YFSETQ. This CDR3 has 18 residues. CDR3 sequence (DNA): TGCGCCAGCAGCTTGACGCCGGGACAGGGGTCAAGATCCCATGGCTACACCTTC. This codes for CASSLTPGQGSRSHGYTF.

The sample holds one count of this clone. The rearrangement uses TRBV6-7 and TRBJ2-7; no definite D call. TRBV6-7 is classed as an ORF, of uncertain function. This CDR3 has 14 amino acids. The V end lost 5 bases, the J end lost 2 bases, and 13 bases lay between the germline ends. Written as DNA, the CDR3 is TGTGCCAGCAGTCCGACCAAAATGACCTACGAGCAGTACTTC. Protein product: CASSPTKMTYEQYF.

The chain recombines TRBV7-8 with TRBJ2-3; D gene unclear. CDR1 is SGHVS and CDR2 is FQNEAQ in the germline V gene. The CDR3 consists of 15 residues. V was shortened by 5 bases and J by 1 base, with 13 bases between the two germline ends. The CDR3 region has the DNA TGTGCCAGCAGCCTTGGTGGGCTGGGCACAGATACGCAGTATTTT. This gives the protein CASSLGGLGTDTQYF. The whole variable domain, filled in from reference TRBV7-8 and TRBJ2-3, reads GAGVSQSPRYKVAKRGQDVALRCDPISGHVSLFWYQQALGQGPEFLTYFQNEAQLDKSGLPSDRFFAERPEGSVSTLKIQRTQQEDSAVYLCASSLGGLGTDTQYFGPGTRLTVL.

The V gene is TRBV18, the J gene TRBJ2-1; 12 bases are a match to TRBD2. The length of the CDR3 is 17 residues. J lost 2 bases, V lost 3 bases, and 5 bases had no gene match. Germline loops: CDR1 KGHSH, CDR2 LQKENI. DNA for the CDR3: TGTGCCAGCTCACCGCTGCCTAGCGGGGGGGCCTACAATGAGCAGTTCTTC. Translation gives CASSPLPSGGAYNEQFF.

The chain uses TRBV20-1 and TRBJ1-3; D is unclear. V lost 3 bases and J lost 0, with 9 bases in between. This CDR3 region has 14 residues. Germline V gene lookup returns CDR1 DFQATT and CDR2 SNEGSKA (reference sequence). DNA for the CDR3: TGCAGTGCTAGTAACAGCAACTCTGGAAACACCATATATTTT. Translating gives CSASNSNSGNTIYF.

This chain uses TRBV6-4 with TRBJ1-3; 7 bases are a match to TRBD1. CDR1 and CDR2 (germline): MRHNA, SNTAGT. V shed 3 bases, J shed 0 bases, and the junction held 8 bases outside the gene matches. This CDR3 comprises 17 residues. This CDR3 reads CASSEYDRVYSGNTIYF. The DNA for the CDR3 is TGTGCCAGCAGTGAGTATGACAGGGTCTACTCTGGAAACACCATATATTTT.

V is TRBV2 and J is TRBJ1-1; unclear D gene. CDR1 is SNHLY and CDR2 is FYNNEI in the germline V gene. This CDR3 is 14 amino acids long. Trimming stripped 1 base from V and 3 bases from J, with 9 bases between. The CDR3 coding sequence is TGTGCCAGCAGTGAAGGGTGGTCCCACACTGAAGCTTTCTTT. Translating it yields CASSEGWSHTEAFF.

The V gene is TRBV14, the J gene TRBJ1-2; 7 nucleotides line up with TRBD1. J gave up 5 bases and V 4 bases, and 4 bases lay outside the gene matches. Germline loops: CDR1 SGHDN, CDR2 FVKESK. CDR3 length equals 13 residues. The CDR3 sequence: CASSPSRGYGYTF. The CDR3 nucleotides read TGTGCCAGCAGCCCATCCAGGGGGTATGGCTACACCTTC.

The table lists this clone with a count of one. The V gene is TRBV7-2, the J gene TRBJ1-5; 7 positions match TRBD1. The length of the CDR3 is 17 residues. The germline gives CDR1 SGHTA, CDR2 FQGNSA. After removal of 1 base from V and 2 bases from J, the junction contained 8 bases not matched to a gene. The CDR3 spells CASSLEARGIGNQPQHF. The CDR3 region has the DNA TGTGCCAGCAGCTTAGAAGCCAGGGGGATTGGCAATCAGCCCCAGCATTTT.

V usage is TRBV9 and J usage is TRBJ2-7; tentative D call: TRBD1 (5 bases). Germline V gene lookup returns CDR1 SGDLS and CDR2 YYNGEE. CDR3 length: 14 amino acids. V lost 1 base and J 7 bases, leaving 15 bases between the germline ends. CDR3 bases: TGTGCCAGCAGCGTAACGGCAGGGATTAATGAGCAGTACTTC. This codes for CASSVTAGINEQYF.

The rearrangement uses TRBV5-1 and TRBJ1-1, with 11 bases aligning to TRBD1. The V segment lost 4 bases and the J segment 6 bases; nucleotides outside the gene matches: 8. Germline V gene lookup returns CDR1 SGHRS and CDR2 YFSETQ. The CDR3 spans 15 residues. The CDR3: CASSGTDRGQAEAFF. The CDR3 DNA reads as TGCGCCAGCAGCGGAACGGACAGGGGGCAGGCTGAAGCTTTCTTT.

The chain has TRBV2 and TRBJ1-1, with D uncertain. The CDR3 loop spans 14 amino acids. Trimming shortened V by 3 bases and J by 1 base, and 9 bases separated the two germline ends. Germline CDR1 is SNHLY and CDR2 is FYNNEI. CDR3 sequence (DNA): TGTGCCAGCAGTGACGACCGAAAGAACACTGAAGCTTTCTTT. Translated: CASSDDRKNTEAFF. Combining the CDR3 with reference TRBV2 and TRBJ1-1 gives the whole variable domain EPEVTQTPSHQVTQMGQEVILRCVPISNHLYFYWYRQILGQKVEFLVSFYNNEISEKSEIFDDQFSVERPDGSNFTLKIRSTKLEDSAMYFCASSDDRKNTEAFFGQGTRLTVV.

The CDR3 DNA follows: TGCGCCAGCAGCCTCGGCATCTCCTCTGGGGCCAACGTCCTGACTTTC. This codes for CASSLGISSGANVLTF. This chain connects TRBV5-1 to TRBJ2-6; the D is unclear. CDR1 is SGHRS, CDR2 YFSETQ, per germline. The CDR3 is made up of 16 amino acids. Trimming cost V 4 bases and J 0 bases, with 11 bases left between them.

The rearrangement joins TRBV5-4 to TRBJ2-7, with D unclear. V lost 1 base to trimming and J lost 2 bases, with 13 bases between them. This CDR3 comprises 15 residues. The V gene's germline CDR1 is SGHNT and CDR2 YYREEE (reference sequence). The CDR3 nucleotides read TGTGCCAGCAGCTTGTGGTTCGGCGGAGCCTACGAGCAGTACTTC. The encoded protein is CASSLWFGGAYEQYF.